The T cell receptor beta chain described here comes from a study of cytomegalovirus exposure and HLA in healthy donors. Remarks on this clone: Its antigen is undetermined.

Study-level results: Across donors, most TCRs were seen rarely, yet some public ones were widespread.

Profiled with immunoSEQ multiplex PCR; TCRdb holds only in-frame clones, not every one. The table includes over 250,000 clones, approximately 90% detected once. Germline values: CDR1 DFQATT, CDR2 SNEGSKA (reference sequence). The CDR3 consists of 10 residues. V was shortened by 6 bases and J by 6 bases, with 9 bases between the two germline ends. V is TRBV20-1 and J is TRBJ2-7, with D possibly being TRBD1 (5 bases). This sequence originates from a young woman in good health and CMV-seropositive. The sample taken for sequencing was PBMCs. CDR3 region: CSAIRVEQYF. The DNA for the CDR3 is TGCAGTGCAATCAGGGTCGAGCAGTACTTC.